This T cell receptor (beta chain) appears in the sequencing data of a study of chemoradiotherapy in HPV16-positive cancers. Overall study context: Candidate HPV-specific T-cell clones and common TCR motifs came from functional assays in two HPV16-positive patients.

Trimming removed 3 bases from V and 4 bases from J, with 13 bases in between. The CDR3 covers 15 residues. CDR1 is ENHRY, CDR2 SYGVKD, per germline. Libraries were prepared by immunoSEQ multiplex PCR; TCRdb keeps only in-frame clonotypes and omits some of them. The sample carries some 2,000 clones, 60% to 85% recorded once. As to this clone: What it binds is not known.

Study findings and constraints: The functional HPV-specific definition rests on just a couple of HPV16-positive patients. In HPV16-positive patients, HPV-responsive T-cell expansion tracked better recurrence-free survival. Candidate HPV-specific clones and E7-related TCR motifs grew in tumor during treatment.

This specimen consisted of tumor tissue, obtained from a patient who underwent chemoradiotherapy. The receptor was isolated from a human donor with HPV-associated anogenital cancer. The V and J genes are TRBV10-3 and TRBJ1-5; unclear D gene. Here the CDR3 DNA reads TGTGCCATCAGTGACCCGGACGCCGAAAATCAGCCCCAGCATTTT. Protein product: CAISDPDAENQPQHF.